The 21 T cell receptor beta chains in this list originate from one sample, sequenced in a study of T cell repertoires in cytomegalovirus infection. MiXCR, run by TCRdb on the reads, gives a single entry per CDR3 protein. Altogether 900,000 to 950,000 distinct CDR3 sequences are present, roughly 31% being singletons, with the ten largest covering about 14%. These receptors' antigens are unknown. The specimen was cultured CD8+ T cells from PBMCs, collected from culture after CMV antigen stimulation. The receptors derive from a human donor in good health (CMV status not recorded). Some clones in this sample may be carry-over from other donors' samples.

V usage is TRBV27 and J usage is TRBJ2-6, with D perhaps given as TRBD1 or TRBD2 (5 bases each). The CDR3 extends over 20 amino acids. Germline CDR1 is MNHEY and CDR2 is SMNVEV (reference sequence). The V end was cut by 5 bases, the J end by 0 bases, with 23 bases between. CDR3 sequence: CASSPSWGGRKDSGANVLTF. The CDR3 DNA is TGTGCCAGCAGTCCTAGTTGGGGCGGGCGGAAAGACTCTGGGGCCAACGTCCTGACTTTC. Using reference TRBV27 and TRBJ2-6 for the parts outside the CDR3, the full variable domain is EAQVTQNPRYLITVTGKKLTVTCSQNMNHEYMSWYRQDPGLGLRQIYYSMNVEVTDKGDVPEGYKVSRKEKRNFPLILESPSPNQTSLYFCASSPSWGGRKDSGANVLTFGAGSRLTVL.

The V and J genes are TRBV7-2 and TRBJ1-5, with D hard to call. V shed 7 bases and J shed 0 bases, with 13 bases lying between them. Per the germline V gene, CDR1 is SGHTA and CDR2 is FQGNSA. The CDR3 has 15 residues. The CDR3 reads CASTPDGYSNQPQHF. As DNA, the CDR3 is TGTGCCAGCACCCCGGACGGCTATAGCAATCAGCCCCAGCATTTT.

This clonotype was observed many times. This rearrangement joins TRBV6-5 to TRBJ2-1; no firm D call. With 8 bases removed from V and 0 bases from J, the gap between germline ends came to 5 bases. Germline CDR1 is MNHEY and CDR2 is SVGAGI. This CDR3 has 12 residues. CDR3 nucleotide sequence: TGTGCCAGCGCCAGCTCCTACAATGAGCAGTTCTTC. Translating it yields CASASSYNEQFF.

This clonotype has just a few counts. CDR3 sequence reads: CASSPENRGHTEAFF. The CDR3, as DNA: TGTGCCAGCAGCCCGGAGAACAGGGGTCACACTGAAGCTTTCTTT. This chain links TRBV7-6 with TRBJ1-1; 7 positions match TRBD1. This CDR3 comprises 15 residues. V shed 5 bases, J shed 3 bases, and the junction held 9 bases outside the gene matches. Germline-derived CDR1 and CDR2 are SGHVS and FNYEAQ.

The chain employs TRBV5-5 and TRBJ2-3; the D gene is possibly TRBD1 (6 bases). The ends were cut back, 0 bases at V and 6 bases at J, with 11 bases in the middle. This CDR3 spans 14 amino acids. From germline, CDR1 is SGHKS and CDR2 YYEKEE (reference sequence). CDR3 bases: TGTGCCAGCAGCTTGGGACACCAGGGGGATACGCAGTATTTT. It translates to CASSLGHQGDTQYF.

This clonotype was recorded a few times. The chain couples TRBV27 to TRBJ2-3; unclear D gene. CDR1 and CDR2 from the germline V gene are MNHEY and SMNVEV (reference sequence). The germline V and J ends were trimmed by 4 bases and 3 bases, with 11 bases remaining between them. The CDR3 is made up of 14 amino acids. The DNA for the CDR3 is TGTGCCAGCAGTTCTAGGGCGCGTACAGATACGCAGTATTTT. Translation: CASSSRARTDTQYF.

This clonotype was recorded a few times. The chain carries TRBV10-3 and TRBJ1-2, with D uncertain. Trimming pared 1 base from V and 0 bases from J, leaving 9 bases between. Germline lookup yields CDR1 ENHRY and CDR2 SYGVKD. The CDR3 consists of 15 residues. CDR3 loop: CAISELAGTNYGYTF. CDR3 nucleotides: TGTGCCATCAGTGAGTTGGCAGGTACTAACTATGGCTACACCTTC.

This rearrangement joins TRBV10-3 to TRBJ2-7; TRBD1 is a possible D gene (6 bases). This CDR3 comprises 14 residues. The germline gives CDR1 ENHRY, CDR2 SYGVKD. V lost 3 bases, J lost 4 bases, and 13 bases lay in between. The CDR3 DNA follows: TGTGCCATCAGTGATAACGGACAGTTTTACGAGCAGTACTTC. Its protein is CAISDNGQFYEQYF.

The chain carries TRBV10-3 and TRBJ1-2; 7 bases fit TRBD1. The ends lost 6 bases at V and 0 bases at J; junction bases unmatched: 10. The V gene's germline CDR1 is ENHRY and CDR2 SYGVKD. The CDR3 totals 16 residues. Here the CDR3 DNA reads TGTGCCATCAGACCACAGGGGATAGAACCTAACTATGGCTACACCTTC. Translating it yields CAIRPQGIEPNYGYTF.

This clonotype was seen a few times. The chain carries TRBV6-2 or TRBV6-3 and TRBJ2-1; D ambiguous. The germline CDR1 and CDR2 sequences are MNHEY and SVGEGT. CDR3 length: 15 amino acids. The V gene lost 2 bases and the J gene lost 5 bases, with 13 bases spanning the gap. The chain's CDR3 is CASSYGKGFHNEQFF. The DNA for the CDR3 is TGTGCCAGCAGTTACGGAAAGGGTTTCCACAATGAGCAGTTCTTC.

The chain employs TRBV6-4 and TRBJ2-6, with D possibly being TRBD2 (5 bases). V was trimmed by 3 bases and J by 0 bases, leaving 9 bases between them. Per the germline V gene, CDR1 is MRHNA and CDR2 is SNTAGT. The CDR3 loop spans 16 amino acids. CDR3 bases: TGTGCCAGCAGTGAGGGGAGAGGCTCTGGGGCCAACGTCCTGACTTTC. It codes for CASSEGRGSGANVLTF.

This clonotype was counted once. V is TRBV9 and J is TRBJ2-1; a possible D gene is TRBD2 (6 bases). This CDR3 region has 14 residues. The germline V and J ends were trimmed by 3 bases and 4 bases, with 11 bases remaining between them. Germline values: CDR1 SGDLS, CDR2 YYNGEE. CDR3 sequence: CASSAKRGYNEQFF. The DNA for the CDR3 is TGTGCCAGCAGCGCTAAACGGGGGTACAATGAGCAGTTCTTC.

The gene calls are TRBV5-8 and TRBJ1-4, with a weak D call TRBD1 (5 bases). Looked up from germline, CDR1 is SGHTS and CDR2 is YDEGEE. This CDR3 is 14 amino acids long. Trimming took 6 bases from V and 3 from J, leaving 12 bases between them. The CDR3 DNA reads TGTGCCAGCAAACGGACAAGACCTAATGAAAAACTGTTTTTT. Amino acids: CASKRTRPNEKLFF.

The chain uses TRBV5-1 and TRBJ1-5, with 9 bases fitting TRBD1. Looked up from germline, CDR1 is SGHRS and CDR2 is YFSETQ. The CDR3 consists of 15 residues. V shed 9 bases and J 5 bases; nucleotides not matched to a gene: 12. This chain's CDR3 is CANRFGTGSHQPQHF. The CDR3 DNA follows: TGCGCCAACAGATTCGGGACAGGGAGTCATCAGCCCCAGCATTTT.

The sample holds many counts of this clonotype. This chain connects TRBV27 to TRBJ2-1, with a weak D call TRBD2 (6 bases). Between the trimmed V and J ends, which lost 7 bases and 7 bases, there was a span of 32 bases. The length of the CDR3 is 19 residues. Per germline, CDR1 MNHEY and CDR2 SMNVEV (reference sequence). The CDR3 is CASTSHRPGPGEIRNEQFF. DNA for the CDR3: TGTGCCAGCACTTCTCATCGACCGGGACCGGGGGAAATACGAAATGAGCAGTTCTTC.

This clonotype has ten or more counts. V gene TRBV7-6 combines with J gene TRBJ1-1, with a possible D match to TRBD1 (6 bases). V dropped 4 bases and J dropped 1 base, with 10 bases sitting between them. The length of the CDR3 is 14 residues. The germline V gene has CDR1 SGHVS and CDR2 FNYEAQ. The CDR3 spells CASSSPGQNTEAFF. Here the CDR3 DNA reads TGTGCCAGCAGCTCCCCGGGACAGAACACTGAAGCTTTCTTT.

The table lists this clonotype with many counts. The CDR3: CASSPRGRTSTQYF. For the CDR3, the DNA is TGTGCCAGCAGCCCCCGAGGCAGAACCTCGACCCAGTACTTC. This rearrangement joins TRBV3-1 to TRBJ2-5; D unclear. There are 14 residues in the CDR3. V lost 4 bases to trimming and J lost 7 bases, with 16 bases between them. Germline lookup yields CDR1 LGHDT and CDR2 YNNKEL (reference sequence).

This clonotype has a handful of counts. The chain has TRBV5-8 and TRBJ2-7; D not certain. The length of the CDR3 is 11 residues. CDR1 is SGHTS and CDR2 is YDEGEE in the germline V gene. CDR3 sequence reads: CAFTADYEQYF. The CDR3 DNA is TGTGCTTTCACAGCAGACTACGAGCAGTACTTC.

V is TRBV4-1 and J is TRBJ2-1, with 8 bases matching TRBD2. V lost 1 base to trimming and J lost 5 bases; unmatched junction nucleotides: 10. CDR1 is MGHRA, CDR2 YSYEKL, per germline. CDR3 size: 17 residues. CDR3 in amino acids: CASSQVGLGGANNEQFF. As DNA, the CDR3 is TGCGCCAGCAGCCAAGTGGGCCTCGGGGGGGCAAACAATGAGCAGTTCTTC.

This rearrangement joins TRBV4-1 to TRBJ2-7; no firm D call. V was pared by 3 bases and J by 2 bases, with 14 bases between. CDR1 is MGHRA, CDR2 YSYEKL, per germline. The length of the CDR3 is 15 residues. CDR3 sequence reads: CASSQAPSSAYEQYV. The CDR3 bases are TGCGCCAGCAGCCAGGCCCCCAGTTCTGCCTACGAGCAGTACGTC.

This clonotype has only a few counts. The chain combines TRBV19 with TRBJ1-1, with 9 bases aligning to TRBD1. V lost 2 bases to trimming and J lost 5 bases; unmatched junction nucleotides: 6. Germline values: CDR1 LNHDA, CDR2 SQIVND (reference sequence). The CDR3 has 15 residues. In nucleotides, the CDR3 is TGTGCCAGTAGTATATCGGGACAGGGAGGAACTGAAGCTTTCTTT. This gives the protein CASSISGQGGTEAFF.